The present entry profiles one T cell receptor beta chain with its context. This record comes from a study of PD-L1 blockade in urothelial cancer. Across the whole study: Blood analysis was done at 3 weeks (second dose) and 6 weeks after treatment began.

Clones were sequenced by immunoSEQ multiplex PCR, and TCRdb holds only the in-frame ones, with some missing. The sample carries about 110,000 clones, approximately 86% recorded once. Trimming removed 3 bases at V and 0 bases at J, with 5 bases between. The CDR3 sequence is 13 residues long. Germline V CDR1 and CDR2: SGHVS, FQNEAQ. Sequenced here: PBMCs, sampled around atezolizumab (anti-PD-L1) treatment. The rearrangement links TRBV7-8 to TRBJ1-1; D remains unclear. The origin of this receptor is a man aged 45-60 years with urothelial cancer. The CDR3 sequence: CASSLTLNTEAFF. CDR3 DNA: TGTGCCAGCAGCTTGACACTGAACACTGAAGCTTTCTTT.